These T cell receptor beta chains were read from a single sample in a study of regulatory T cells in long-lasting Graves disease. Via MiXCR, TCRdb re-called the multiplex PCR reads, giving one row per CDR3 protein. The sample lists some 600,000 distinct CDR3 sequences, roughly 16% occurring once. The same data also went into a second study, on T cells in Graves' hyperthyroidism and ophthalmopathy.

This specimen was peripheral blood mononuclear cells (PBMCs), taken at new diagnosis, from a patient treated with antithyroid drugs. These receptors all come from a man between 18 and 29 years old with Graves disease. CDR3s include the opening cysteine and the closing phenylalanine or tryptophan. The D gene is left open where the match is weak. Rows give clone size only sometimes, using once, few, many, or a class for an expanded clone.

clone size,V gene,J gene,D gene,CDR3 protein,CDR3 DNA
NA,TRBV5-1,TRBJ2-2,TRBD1,CASSFGDRGSAGELFF,TGCGCCAGCAGCTTCGGGGACAGGGGATCAGCCGGGGAGCTGTTTTTT
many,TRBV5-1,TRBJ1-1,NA,CASSGGTNTEAFF,TGCGCCAGCAGTGGGGGAACGAACACTGAAGCTTTCTTT
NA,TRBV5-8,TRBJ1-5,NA,CASSHTGTHQPQHF,TGTGCCAGCAGTCATACCGGGACGCATCAGCCCCAGCATTTT
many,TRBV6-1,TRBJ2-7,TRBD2,CASLSGSSYEQYF,TGTGCCTCCCTGAGCGGGAGCTCCTACGAGCAGTACTTC
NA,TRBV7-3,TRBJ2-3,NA,CASSLGGSGSTDTQYF,TGTGCCAGCAGCTTAGGGGGGTCCGGGAGCACAGATACGCAGTATTTT
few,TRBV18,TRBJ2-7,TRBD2,CASSPPTSGSYEQYF,TGTGCCAGCTCACCCCCGACTAGCGGGAGTTACGAGCAGTACTTC
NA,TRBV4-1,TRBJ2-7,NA,CASSQGYHPEQYF,TGCGCCAGCAGCCAAGGGTACCATCCCGAGCAGTACTTC
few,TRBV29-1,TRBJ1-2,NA,CSVEDSGRGYTF,TGCAGCGTGGAAGACAGCGGAAGAGGCTACACCTTC
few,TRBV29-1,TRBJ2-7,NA,CSVAQGNEQYF,TGCAGCGTCGCACAGGGTAACGAGCAGTACTTC
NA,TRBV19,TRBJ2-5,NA,CASGQGETQYF,TGTGCCAGTGGGCAGGGGGAGACCCAGTACTTC
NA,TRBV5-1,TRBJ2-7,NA,CASSSPLGGTYEQYF,TGCGCCAGCAGCTCCCCCTTGGGCGGAACCTACGAGCAGTACTTC
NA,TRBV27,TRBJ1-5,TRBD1,CASSSQTVTGQGNQPQHF,TGTGCCAGCAGCTCCCAAACCGTAACGGGACAGGGAAACCAGCCCCAGCATTTT
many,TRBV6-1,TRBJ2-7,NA,CASSPQDYSYEQYF,TGTGCCAGCAGCCCACAGGATTACTCCTACGAGCAGTACTTC
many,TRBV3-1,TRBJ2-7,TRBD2,CASSQELAGTYEQYF,TGTGCCAGCAGCCAAGAACTAGCGGGAACCTACGAGCAGTACTTC
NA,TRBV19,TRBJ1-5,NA,CASSIAARRRNQPQHF,TGTGCCAGTAGTATAGCGGCACGGAGGAGGAATCAGCCCCAGCATTTT
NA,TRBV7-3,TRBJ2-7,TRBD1,CASSPQTGATEQYF,TGTGCCAGCAGCCCCCAAACAGGGGCGACCGAGCAGTACTTC
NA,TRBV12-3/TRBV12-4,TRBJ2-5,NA,CVSSNPSRGLETQYF,TGTGTCAGCAGTAACCCCAGCAGGGGATTAGAGACCCAGTACTTC
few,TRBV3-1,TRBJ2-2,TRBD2,CASSPTSGSGVELFF,TGTGCCAGCAGCCCAACTAGCGGGAGCGGGGTGGAGCTGTTTTTT
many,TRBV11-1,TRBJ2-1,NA,CASTVGRGSSYNEQFF,TGTGCCAGCACCGTCGGACGCGGCTCCTCCTACAATGAGCAGTTCTTC
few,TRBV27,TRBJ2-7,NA,CASSLYAYGRTTYEQYF,TGTGCCAGCAGTTTGTATGCCTACGGGCGGACAACCTACGAGCAGTACTTC
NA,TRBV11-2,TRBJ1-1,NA,CASSLRFWGEENTEAFF,TGTGCCAGCAGCTTAAGATTCTGGGGTGAGGAGAACACTGAAGCTTTCTTT
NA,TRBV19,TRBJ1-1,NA,CASSIRAVRMNTEAFF,TGTGCCAGTAGTATTCGGGCCGTAAGAATGAACACTGAAGCTTTCTTT
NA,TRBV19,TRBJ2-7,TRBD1,CASSIGQANEQYF,TGTGCCAGTAGTATCGGACAGGCCAACGAGCAGTACTTC
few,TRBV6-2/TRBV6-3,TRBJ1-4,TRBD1,CASSYDRGGDEKLFF,TGTGCCAGCAGTTACGACAGGGGCGGTGATGAAAAACTGTTTTTT
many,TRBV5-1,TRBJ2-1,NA,CASSLAPGGRLGNEQFF,TGCGCCAGCAGCTTGGCCCCGGGGGGCCGATTGGGGAATGAGCAGTTCTTC
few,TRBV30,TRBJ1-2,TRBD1,CAWVPGGGWSGYTF,TGTGCCTGGGTCCCGGGAGGGGGCTGGTCTGGCTACACCTTC
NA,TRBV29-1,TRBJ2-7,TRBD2,CSVGYLAGGEQYF,TGCAGCGTTGGATATTTAGCGGGAGGCGAGCAGTACTTC
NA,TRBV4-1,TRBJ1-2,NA,CASSQITGNNYGYTF,TGCGCCAGCAGTCAAATTACAGGGAATAACTATGGCTACACCTTC
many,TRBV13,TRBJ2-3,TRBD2,CASSLGLAGEGTDTQYF,TGTGCCAGCAGCTTAGGGCTAGCGGGAGAGGGGACAGATACGCAGTATTTT
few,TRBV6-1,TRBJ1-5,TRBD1,CASSPGTGGNFNQPQHF,TGTGCCAGCAGTCCCGGGACAGGGGGAAATTTCAATCAGCCCCAGCATTTT
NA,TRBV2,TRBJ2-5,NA,CANSEMGQVKETQYF,TGTGCCAACAGTGAAATGGGACAAGTAAAAGAGACCCAGTACTTC
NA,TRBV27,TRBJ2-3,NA,CASSFLRTQYF,TGTGCCAGCAGTTTTCTAAGGACGCAGTATTTT
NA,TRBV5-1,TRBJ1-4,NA,CASSLGMSTNEKLFF,TGCGCCAGCAGCTTGGGAATGTCAACTAATGAAAAACTGTTTTTT
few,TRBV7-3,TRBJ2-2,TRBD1,CASSLLGGGNTGELFF,TGTGCCAGCAGTTTACTAGGGGGCGGAAACACCGGGGAGCTGTTTTTT
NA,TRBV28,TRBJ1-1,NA,CASSSNRIMNTEAFF,TGTGCCAGCAGTTCAAACAGGATCATGAACACTGAAGCTTTCTTT
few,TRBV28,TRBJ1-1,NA,CASSFPGARNTEAFF,TGTGCCAGCAGTTTCCCGGGGGCGCGGAACACTGAAGCTTTCTTT
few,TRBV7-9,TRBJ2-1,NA,CASSSKIDEQFF,TGTGCCAGCAGCTCCAAAATAGATGAGCAGTTCTTC
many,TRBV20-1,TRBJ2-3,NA,CSHPSQSTDTQYF,TGCAGCCACCCGAGCCAAAGCACAGATACGCAGTATTTT
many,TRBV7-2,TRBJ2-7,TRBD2,CASSLFAGGSYEQYF,TGTGCCAGCAGCCTCTTTGCGGGAGGCTCCTACGAGCAGTACTTC
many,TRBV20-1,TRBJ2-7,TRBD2,CSARLAGEEQYF,TGCAGTGCGCGACTAGCGGGAGAAGAGCAGTACTTC
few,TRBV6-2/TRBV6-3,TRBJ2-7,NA,CASSEPLQLSSSYEQYF,TGTGCCAGCAGTGAACCTCTGCAGCTGTCGAGCTCCTACGAGCAGTACTTC
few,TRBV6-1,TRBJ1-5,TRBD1,CASRRQGRGPQHF,TGTGCCAGCAGGAGACAGGGGAGAGGGCCCCAGCATTTT
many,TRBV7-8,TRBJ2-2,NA,CASSLKAATNTGELFF,TGTGCCAGCAGCTTAAAAGCAGCTACGAACACCGGGGAGCTGTTTTTT